Detailed here is one T cell receptor beta chain. The source of the sample is a study of blood T cell repertoires in COVID-19. Looking at the study overall: The analysed material was cDNA or gDNA that came from T cells, B-cell-depleted T cells, or PBMCs.

Sequenced by immunoSEQ multiplex PCR; TCRdb stores in-frame clones only, minus some. This repertoire shows roughly 270,000 clones, roughly 85% found once; its top ten account for 2% to 3%. Deletions cut 3 bases from V and 8 bases from J, with 11 bases between. Germline CDR1 and CDR2: MNHEY and SMNVEV (reference sequence). This CDR3 spans 13 amino acids. The clonotype was recovered from a woman between 45 and 60 years old who had recovered from COVID-19. Specimen: PBMCs or T cells enriched from blood (not recorded which). This chain joins TRBV27 and TRBJ2-1; D is possibly TRBD1 (6 bases). CDR3 sequence reads: CASSFQGSDEQFF. DNA of the CDR3: TGTGCCAGCAGTTTTCAGGGGAGCGATGAGCAGTTCTTC.